The 17 T cell receptor beta chains below come from one sample, sequenced in a study of blood T cell repertoires in COVID-19. TCRdb keeps only in-frame clones here, not all; method: immunoSEQ multiplex PCR. The sample comprises roughly 250,000 clones, around 84% of which are singletons, and under 2% rests with the top ten. What was sequenced was PBMCs or T cells enriched from blood (not recorded which). Source of these receptors: a woman between 50 and 59 years old who had recovered from COVID-19.

This sequence joins TRBV5-4 and TRBJ1-1, with 9 bases that match TRBD1. The CDR3 covers 14 residues. From germline, CDR1 is SGHNT and CDR2 YYREEE (reference sequence). V shed 4 bases, J shed 8 bases, and the junction held 9 bases outside the gene matches. The CDR3 reads CASSEQQGAFEAFF. The CDR3, as DNA: TGTGCCAGCAGCGAACAACAGGGGGCCTTCGAAGCTTTCTTT.

The rearrangement uses TRBV27 and TRBJ2-3; TRBD2 aligns across 7 bases. The CDR3 loop spans 14 amino acids. Germline trimming cut 7 bases from V and 1 base from J; bases unmatched to any gene: 5. Germline-derived CDR1 and CDR2 are MNHEY and SMNVEV (reference sequence). The CDR3 is CASISSGGTDTQYF. CDR3 bases: TGTGCCAGCATCTCTAGCGGAGGCACAGATACGCAGTATTTT.

CDR3 DNA: TGTGCCAGTAGTCACAGTGCCCGGGACTCTGGAAACACCATATATTTT. Translation: CASSHSARDSGNTIYF. The gene calls are TRBV19 and TRBJ1-3, with D unclear. The CDR3 sequence is 16 residues long. Germline CDR1 is LNHDA and CDR2 is SQIVND (reference sequence). The germline V and J ends were trimmed by 5 bases and 0 bases, with 14 bases remaining between them. Using reference TRBV19 and TRBJ1-3 for the parts outside the CDR3, the full variable domain is DGGITQSPKYLFRKEGQNVTLSCEQNLNHDAMYWYRQDPGQGLRLIYYSQIVNDFQKGDIAEGYSVSREKKESFPLTVTSAQKNPTAFYLCASSHSARDSGNTIYFGEGSWLTVV.

V gene TRBV18 combines with J gene TRBJ1-2; D is unclear. Trimming took off 3 bases at V and 1 base at J, with 12 bases between the two ends. The V gene's germline CDR1 is KGHSH and CDR2 LQKENI. The CDR3 loop spans 15 amino acids. The CDR3 DNA sequence: TGTGCCAGCTCACCCTCGGGCGAGGGTAACTATGGCTACACCTTC. Protein: CASSPSGEGNYGYTF.

V usage is TRBV28 and J usage is TRBJ2-1; the match to TRBD2 covers 11 bases. The germline CDR1 and CDR2 sequences are MDHEN and SYDVKM. The CDR3 spans 14 residues. V lost 11 bases to trimming and J lost 6 bases; unmatched junction nucleotides: 9. The chain's CDR3 is CAVEGLAALNEQFF. In DNA, the CDR3 is TGTGCCGTAGAGGGACTAGCGGCCCTCAATGAGCAGTTCTTC.

The J gene is TRBJ1-2, the V gene TRBV9; tentatively, D is TRBD1 (6 bases). V was pared by 2 bases and J by 8 bases, with 10 bases between. Germline V CDR1 and CDR2: SGDLS, YYNGEE. The CDR3 is 12 amino acids. The DNA of the CDR3 is TGTGCCAGCAGCGTGGGGACATACGGCTACACCTTC. Protein product: CASSVGTYGYTF.

The V call is TRBV7-2, the J call TRBJ2-7; maybe TRBD2 (5 bases). Germline CDR1 reads SGHTA; CDR2 reads FQGNSA. The CDR3 consists of 15 residues. Trimming cost V 1 base and J 3 bases, with 13 bases left between them. The CDR3 nucleotides are TGTGCCAGCAGCTTAGTCGGGGATAATAACTACGAGCAGTACTTC. Its protein is CASSLVGDNNYEQYF.

The gene calls are TRBV7-2 and TRBJ2-2; D might be TRBD2 (6 bases). The germline gives CDR1 SGHTA, CDR2 FQGNSA. CDR3 length: 15 residues. V gave up 5 bases and J gave up 5 bases, with 15 bases separating them. The CDR3 nucleotides are TGTGCCAGCAGCGGAAGGAGGGCCCCGACCGGGGAGCTGTTTTTT. As protein: CASSGRRAPTGELFF.

The genes are TRBV28 and TRBJ2-7; D is possibly TRBD2 (5 bases). The V gene's germline CDR1 is MDHEN and CDR2 SYDVKM. This CDR3 contains 17 residues. V dropped 5 bases and J dropped 3 bases, with 23 bases sitting between them. This chain's CDR3 is CASSDGVRGPLLYEQYF. The DNA of the CDR3 is TGTGCCAGCAGTGACGGGGTTCGTGGGCCCCTCCTCTACGAGCAGTACTTC.

A note on this clone: The sample carries other DNA sequences with the same CDR3. The rearrangement links TRBV7-9 to TRBJ2-7; tentative D call: TRBD2 (5 bases). Germline loops: CDR1 SEHNR, CDR2 FQNEAQ (reference sequence). Deletions cut 0 bases from V and 2 bases from J, with 5 bases between. The CDR3 covers 13 residues. The CDR3 here is CASSLAGAYEQYF. In nucleotides, the CDR3 is TGTGCCAGCAGCTTAGCGGGAGCCTACGAGCAGTACTTC.

V usage is TRBV10-2 and J usage is TRBJ2-2; D perhaps matches TRBD1 (6 bases). Germline CDR1 is WSHSY and CDR2 is SAAADI. The length of the CDR3 is 16 residues. Trimming pared 6 bases from V and 1 base from J, leaving 15 bases between. CDR3 nucleotide sequence: TGCGCCAGCAGCGTAACCGGGACATTGAACACCGGGGAGCTGTTTTTT. Residues: CASSVTGTLNTGELFF.

The table lists this clone with a count of one. The V call is TRBV6-5, the J call TRBJ2-7, with unresolved D. CDR1 and CDR2 from the germline V gene are MNHEY and SVGAGI. The CDR3 consists of 14 residues. V lost 3 bases to trimming and J lost 0 bases, with 9 bases between them. The CDR3 sequence is CASSYTVYSYEQYF. DNA of the CDR3: TGTGCCAGCAGTTATACAGTTTACTCCTACGAGCAGTACTTC.

V usage is TRBV4-1 and J usage is TRBJ1-3, with unresolved D. The CDR3 contains 15 residues. Germline V lookup: CDR1 MGHRA, CDR2 YSYEKL. Deletions cut 0 bases from V and 3 bases from J, with 9 bases between. CDR3 amino acids: CASSQDWSSGNTIYF. CDR3 in DNA: TGCGCCAGCAGCCAAGATTGGAGTAGTGGAAACACCATATATTTT.

CDR3 region: CASSTRDRGSLAGTNEKLFF. CDR3 DNA: TGTGCCAGCAGCACCAGGGACAGGGGAAGCTTGGCGGGTACTAATGAAAAACTGTTTTTT. The chain has TRBV7-9 and TRBJ1-4; 10 nucleotides match TRBD1. The CDR3 contains 20 residues. V shed 5 bases, J shed 2 bases, and the junction held 17 bases outside the gene matches. The germline V gene has CDR1 SEHNR and CDR2 FQNEAQ (reference sequence).

The chain has TRBV28 and TRBJ1-6; D may be TRBD1 (5 bases). Germline V gene data show CDR1 as MDHEN and CDR2 as SYDVKM. V was pared by 8 bases and J by 3 bases, with 11 bases between. CDR3 size: 14 residues. The CDR3 bases are TGTGCCAGCCGGATTCAGGGCTATAATTCACCCCTCCACTTT. This gives the protein CASRIQGYNSPLHF.

The V and J genes are TRBV27 and TRBJ2-7, with D possibly being TRBD1 (5 bases). The germline V and J ends were trimmed by 6 bases and 4 bases, with 19 bases remaining between them. The germline V gene encodes CDR1 MNHEY and CDR2 SMNVEV (reference sequence). This CDR3 is 15 amino acids long. The CDR3 DNA follows: TGTGCCAGCAGCCGGTCGACAGTCGGAGAGTACGAGCAGTACTTC. Translated: CASSRSTVGEYEQYF.

The J gene is TRBJ2-2, the V gene TRBV5-4; TRBD2 aligns across 12 bases. The CDR3 loop spans 16 amino acids. V gave up 4 bases and J gave up 3 bases; unmatched junction bases: 4. CDR1 and CDR2 from the germline V gene are SGHNT and YYREEE (reference sequence). CDR3 in DNA: TGTGCCAGCAGCCCGCGACTAGCGGGAGACACCGGGGAGCTGTTTTTT. The encoded protein is CASSPRLAGDTGELFF. Full variable domain (rest looked up from reference TRBV5-4 and TRBJ2-2): ETGVTQSPTHLIKTRGQQVTLRCSSQSGHNTVSWYQQALGQGPQFIFQYYREEENGRGNFPPRFSGLQFPNYSSELNVNALELDDSALYLCASSPRLAGDTGELFFGEGSRLTVL.